This T cell receptor beta chain came from a study of CD8+CD57+ T cells in acquired aplastic anemia. This clonotype has a count of ten or more. For sequencing, patients were chosen who had shown expansion of CD8+CD57+ cells by flow cytometry. The patients all had a severe acquired aplastic anemia diagnosis. This CDR3 spans 12 amino acids. In germline, CDR1 is GTSNPN, CDR2 SVGIG (reference sequence). Deletions cut 0 bases from V and 7 bases from J, with 9 bases between. CDR3 and TCR beta VDJ profiling relied on a genomic DNA template. Via MiXCR, TCRdb re-called the reads, giving one row per CDR3 protein. The sample carries 260,000 or so distinct CDR3 sequences, roughly half recorded once.

The chain joins TRBV30 to TRBJ1-1; D is perhaps TRBD1 (5 bases). This sequence was found in a human donor with aplastic anemia. The sequencing input was sorted CD4+, CD8+, or CD8+CD57+ T cells (not recorded which) from PBMCs. CDR3 residues: CAWSVQRGEAFF. The CDR3 DNA follows: TGTGCCTGGAGTGTACAGAGGGGTGAAGCTTTCTTT.